Below are 25 T cell receptor beta chains sequenced from a single sample in a study of beta chain features in type 1 diabetes. The investigators reverse transcribed all of the isolated RNA, so they sequenced expressed TCRB transcripts. Sequenced by immunoSEQ multiplex PCR; TCRdb stores in-frame clones only, minus some. The table shows under 950,000 clones, with under 20% occurring only once. The sample consisted of naive CD4+ T cells from blood. These receptors were collected from a woman aged 18-29 years in good health.

This clone was seen a few times. The V gene is TRBV28, the J gene TRBJ1-1; D call uncertain. The CDR3 contains 13 residues. V lost 5 bases and J lost 8, with 15 bases in between. Germline V gene lookup returns CDR1 MDHEN and CDR2 SYDVKM. The CDR3 DNA follows: TGTGCCAGCAGTCGTAGCGGGTTAGTGGAAGCTTTCTTT. It yields the protein CASSRSGLVEAFF.

V gene TRBV7-2 combines with J gene TRBJ2-5; possibly TRBD1 for D (5 bases). Trimming removed 1 base from V and 3 bases from J, with 12 bases in between. Germline V gene data show CDR1 as SGHTA and CDR2 as FQGNSA. This CDR3 is built from 15 residues. CDR3 nucleotide sequence: TGTGCCAGCAGCTTAGGACAGACCTACAAAGAGACCCAGTACTTC. Encoded protein: CASSLGQTYKETQYF.

V gene TRBV5-1 combines with J gene TRBJ2-3, with TRBD1 identical over 8 bases. After removal of 4 bases from V and 2 bases from J, the junction contained 9 bases not matched to a gene. CDR1 SGHRS and CDR2 YFSETQ come from the germline V gene. This CDR3 region has 16 residues. CDR3: CASSPWTGRDTDTQYF. The CDR3 DNA follows: TGCGCCAGCAGCCCGTGGACAGGGCGGGACACAGATACGCAGTATTTT.

This clone was observed a few times. The genes are TRBV7-3 and TRBJ2-7; D remains ambiguous. CDR1 SGHTA and CDR2 FQGTGA come from the germline V gene. The CDR3 spans 11 residues. With 6 bases removed from V and 4 bases from J, the gap between germline ends came to 7 bases. The CDR3 protein is CASSPYYEQYF. For the CDR3, the DNA is TGTGCCAGCAGTCCCTATTACGAGCAGTACTTC.

This clone came up a few times. The chain combines TRBV28 with TRBJ2-1; the D call may be TRBD1 or TRBD2 (6 bases each). Germline CDR1 is MDHEN and CDR2 is SYDVKM. The V gene lost 4 bases and the J gene lost 12 bases, with 19 bases spanning the gap. CDR3 length equals 14 residues. Here the CDR3 DNA reads TGTGCCAGCAGTTCCTCCGACAGGTGGAGGGGGCAGTTCTTC. Amino acids: CASSSSDRWRGQFF.

This clone has just a few counts. The V gene is TRBV7-2, the J gene TRBJ2-1; unclear D gene. Germline CDR1 SGHTA, CDR2 FQGNSA. Between the trimmed V and J ends, which lost 5 bases and 4 bases, there was a span of 15 bases. This CDR3 spans 15 amino acids. CDR3 nucleotides: TGTGCCAGCAGCCGCGGCAGCCCCCTATACAATGAGCAGTTCTTC. Its protein product is CASSRGSPLYNEQFF.

This clone was seen only a few times. The chain couples TRBV7-2 to TRBJ2-7; D is uncertain. CDR3 length: 15 amino acids. V lost 1 base to trimming and J lost 2 bases, with 12 bases between them. In germline, CDR1 is SGHTA, CDR2 FQGNSA. The CDR3: CASSLGGGLAYEQYF. CDR3 in DNA: TGTGCCAGCAGCTTAGGAGGCGGCCTCGCCTACGAGCAGTACTTC.

The V call is TRBV2, the J call TRBJ1-2, with D maybe TRBD1 (5 bases). Germline V gene sequence: CDR1 SNHLY, CDR2 FYNNEI. Trimming removed 3 bases from V and 4 bases from J, with 12 bases in between. There are 14 residues in the CDR3. The DNA for the CDR3 is TGTGCCAGCAGTGATTGGGGGTCCAGCTATGGCTACACCTTC. Amino acid sequence: CASSDWGSSYGYTF. The full variable domain, with the rest looked up from reference TRBV2 and TRBJ1-2, is EPEVTQTPSHQVTQMGQEVILRCVPISNHLYFYWYRQILGQKVEFLVSFYNNEISEKSEIFDDQFSVERPDGSNFTLKIRSTKLEDSAMYFCASSDWGSSYGYTFGSGTRLTVV.

This clone was seen more than once but under ten times. The CDR3 sequence: CASSLTGTRADTQYF. In DNA form, the CDR3 reads TGTGCCAGCAGCCTAACCGGGACGAGGGCAGATACGCAGTATTTT. The V and J genes are TRBV11-3 and TRBJ2-3; D may correspond to TRBD1 or TRBD2 (5 bases each). Trimming pared 5 bases from V and 4 bases from J, leaving 16 bases between. This CDR3 is built from 15 residues. The germline CDR1 and CDR2 sequences are SGHNT and YENEEA.

The rearrangement joins TRBV5-4 to TRBJ2-7; TRBD1 is a possible D gene (5 bases). V was pared by 4 bases and J by 2 bases, with 22 bases between. Germline loops: CDR1 SGHNT, CDR2 YYREEE (reference sequence). The CDR3 runs 17 residues. As DNA, the CDR3 is TGTGCCAGCAGCCCCGGTTTCTCGACAGTCGCGACCTACGAGCAGTACTTC. This gives the protein CASSPGFSTVATYEQYF.

This clone turned up a few times. The chain employs TRBV2 and TRBJ2-4; D may be TRBD2 (6 bases). V was clipped by 2 bases and J by 1 base, with 12 bases between them. Germline V gene sequence: CDR1 SNHLY, CDR2 FYNNEI. The CDR3 is 16 residues long. The CDR3 sequence is CASSESSGAAKNIQYF. CDR3 nucleotides: TGTGCCAGCAGTGAATCGTCGGGAGCCGCCAAAAACATTCAGTACTTC.

Turning to this clone: Other DNA sequences from this sample encode an identical CDR3 as well. V and J are TRBV2 and TRBJ1-5; 7 bases match TRBD1. The CDR3 runs to 13 residues. Germline V gene sequence: CDR1 SNHLY, CDR2 FYNNEI. The ends lost 6 bases at V and 3 bases at J; junction bases unmatched: 2. The DNA for the CDR3 is TGTGCCAGCAGGACAGGGCTCAATCAGCCCCAGCATTTT. Its protein product is CASRTGLNQPQHF.

The chain employs TRBV27 and TRBJ2-7; D gene unclear. With 1 base removed from V and 2 bases from J, the gap between germline ends came to 12 bases. This CDR3 has 15 amino acids. Per the germline V gene, CDR1 is MNHEY and CDR2 is SMNVEV (reference sequence). CDR3 bases: TGTGCCAGCAGTTTATTTAGTGGTGCTCCCTACGAGCAGTACTTC. It specifies CASSLFSGAPYEQYF.

This chain connects TRBV2 to TRBJ2-7; D gene uncertain. The CDR3 spans 14 residues. With 4 bases removed from V and 1 base from J, the gap between germline ends came to 11 bases. The V gene's germline CDR1 is SNHLY and CDR2 FYNNEI. The CDR3 DNA follows: TGTGCCAGCAGTGGGGGTGGGCGTTCCTACGAGCAGTACTTC. Encoded protein: CASSGGGRSYEQYF.

In its sample, this clone was seen a few times. The CDR3 reads CASSSGTTLVGYTF. In nucleotides, the CDR3 is TGTGCCAGCAGCTCCGGGACGACGCTGGTCGGCTACACCTTC. The V gene is TRBV7-2, the J gene TRBJ1-2, with D tentatively TRBD1 (5 bases). The V and J ends lost 4 bases and 8 bases respectively, with 17 bases between them. Germline CDR1 and CDR2: SGHTA and FQGNSA. The CDR3 sequence is 14 residues long.

The genes are TRBV19 and TRBJ2-7, with D maybe TRBD1 (6 bases). CDR3 length: 14 amino acids. Germline CDR1 and CDR2: LNHDA and SQIVND (reference sequence). With 11 bases removed from V and 5 bases from J, the gap between germline ends came to 22 bases. The CDR3 spells CAPKWRPRGHEQYF. The CDR3 DNA sequence: TGTGCCCCTAAATGGCGGCCCAGGGGCCACGAGCAGTACTTC. The variable domain in full, completed from reference TRBV19 and TRBJ2-7, reads DGGITQSPKYLFRKEGQNVTLSCEQNLNHDAMYWYRQDPGQGLRLIYYSQIVNDFQKGDIAEGYSVSREKKESFPLTVTSAQKNPTAFYLCAPKWRPRGHEQYFGPGTRLTVT.

This clone was seen a handful of times. V gene TRBV19 combines with J gene TRBJ2-3; a possible D gene is TRBD1 (5 bases). CDR3 length equals 14 residues. The germline CDR1 and CDR2 sequences are LNHDA and SQIVND (reference sequence). V was shortened by 3 bases and J by 9 bases, with 16 bases between the two germline ends. Here the CDR3 DNA reads TGTGCCAGTAGTATGACAGCCCCGCGAGACACGCAGTATTTT. As protein: CASSMTAPRDTQYF.

The V call is TRBV7-3, the J call TRBJ2-7; 10 positions agree with TRBD1. Germline V gene lookup returns CDR1 SGHTA and CDR2 FQGTGA. CDR3 length: 13 residues. Losses at the gene ends were 2 bases for V and 6 bases for J; bases not matched to a gene: 1. The CDR3 here is CASSLDRGREQYF. CDR3 nucleotides: TGTGCCAGCAGCTTAGACAGGGGGCGCGAGCAGTACTTC.

With regard to this clone: The same CDR3 arises from other DNA sequences in this sample as well. This chain connects TRBV28 to TRBJ2-7; D gene unclear. Germline-derived CDR1 and CDR2 are MDHEN and SYDVKM. Trimming took off 11 bases at V and 0 bases at J, with 8 bases between the two ends. The CDR3 loop spans 11 amino acids. In nucleotides, the CDR3 is TGTGCCTCGGGTAGCTCCTACGAGCAGTACTTC. Amino acids: CASGSSYEQYF.

Here the CDR3 reads CATSRDPRDHSLQETQYF. CDR3 sequence (DNA): TGTGCCACCAGCAGAGATCCTAGGGACCACTCATTGCAAGAGACCCAGTACTTC. This rearrangement joins TRBV15 to TRBJ2-5; D is perhaps TRBD1 or TRBD2 (5 bases each). With 0 bases removed from V and 2 bases from J, the gap between germline ends came to 19 bases. There are 18 residues in the CDR3. Germline V gives CDR1 LNHNV, CDR2 YYDKDF (reference sequence). Full variable domain (outside the CDR3, taken from reference TRBV15 and TRBJ2-5): DAMVIQNPRYQVTQFGKPVTLSCSQTLNHNVMYWYQQKSSQAPKLLFHYYDKDFNNEADTPDNFQSRRPNTSFCFLDIRSPGLGDTAMYLCATSRDPRDHSLQETQYFGPGTRLLVL.

This chain uses TRBV5-4 with TRBJ1-1; D is uncertain. CDR1 is SGHNT, CDR2 YYREEE, per germline (reference sequence). V lost 0 bases to trimming and J lost 11 bases, with 23 bases between them. There are 16 residues in the CDR3. Here the CDR3 DNA reads TGTGCCAGCAGCTTGGGGATCGAGGTGAACACACACAAGGCTTTCTTT. It codes for CASSLGIEVNTHKAFF. Full variable domain (rest looked up from reference TRBV5-4 and TRBJ1-1): ETGVTQSPTHLIKTRGQQVTLRCSSQSGHNTVSWYQQALGQGPQFIFQYYREEENGRGNFPPRFSGLQFPNYSSELNVNALELDDSALYLCASSLGIEVNTHKAFFGQGTRLTVV.

This clone was counted only a few times. The chain uses TRBV11-1 and TRBJ2-6, with D unclear. V lost 3 bases to trimming and J lost 5 bases, with 11 bases between them. CDR1 and CDR2 (germline): SGHAT, FQDESV (reference sequence). The CDR3 covers 15 residues. The CDR3 spells CASSFSTVRANVLTF. As DNA, the CDR3 is TGTGCCAGCAGCTTCAGTACGGTTAGGGCCAACGTCCTGACTTTC.

This chain connects TRBV10-3 to TRBJ2-4, with 9 positions matching TRBD1. Germline V gene sequence: CDR1 ENHRY, CDR2 SYGVKD. CDR3 length equals 14 residues. J lost 4 bases, V lost 5 bases, and 3 bases had no gene match. CDR3: CAISTGTGKNIQYF. In nucleotides, the CDR3 is TGTGCCATCAGTACCGGGACAGGGAAAAACATTCAGTACTTC.

This clone has more than one count but fewer than ten. The chain recombines TRBV4-2 with TRBJ2-5; D unclear. V was shortened by 1 base and J by 2 bases, with 11 bases between the two germline ends. CDR3 size: 15 residues. Germline V CDR1 and CDR2: LGHNA, YNFKEQ. The CDR3 nucleotides are TGTGCCAGCAGCCAAGGTTGGTCGGCACAAGAGACCCAGTACTTC. Its protein product is CASSQGWSAQETQYF.

This clone was counted between two and nine times. CDR3 residues: CASSAGTGVYEQYF. The CDR3 DNA reads TGTGCCAGCAGTGCCGGGACAGGGGTCTACGAGCAGTACTTC. J is TRBJ2-7 and V is TRBV6-1; 10 bases match TRBD1. Germline V gene sequence: CDR1 MNHNS, CDR2 SASEGT. V lost 4 bases and J lost 3; bases outside the gene matches: 3. The CDR3 contains 14 residues.